This TCR beta chain comes out of a study of Ad26.COV2.S vaccination and SARS-CoV-2 variants. Treatment indicated: 19 received Ad26.COV2.S at low or high dose, single or two shots; about 5 received placebo; per-sample allocation not given. Sampling was performed 63 days after the first vaccine or placebo injection. This CDR3 is 15 amino acids long. The V end lost 0 bases, the J end lost 0 bases, and 10 bases lay between the germline ends. Germline V gene lookup returns CDR1 SGHDT and CDR2 YYEEEE. As regards this clone: The target antigen is unknown.

TCRdb's copy holds only in-frame clones and misses some; the assay was immunoSEQ multiplex PCR. The sample consists of just over 350,000 clones, approximately 85% of them appearing once. General observations from the study: Non-spike TCR breadth showed similarity between vaccine and placebo recipients.

The receptor was derived from a person aged 18-65 years who received the Ad26.COV2.S COVID-19 vaccine or a placebo. Here the sequenced sample was peripheral blood, taken in a trial of Ad26.COV2.S vaccine versus placebo. J is TRBJ2-7 and V is TRBV5-6; D call uncertain. The CDR3 sequence: CASSLGLGSSYEQYF. The CDR3 DNA sequence: TGTGCCAGCAGCTTGGGTCTTGGCAGCTCCTACGAGCAGTACTTC.